The sequence of this TCR beta chain was determined in a study of Ad26.COV2.S vaccination and SARS-CoV-2 variants. As for the study in general: Ad26.COV2.S, an intramuscular injection, was given once or twice 56 days apart.

Treatment described: 15 to 20 received Ad26.COV2.S at low or high dose, single or two shots; about 5 received placebo; per-sample allocation not given. Samples were taken on day 63 after the first vaccine or placebo injection. A Boston adult aged 18-55 years was the donor. Clones were sequenced by immunoSEQ multiplex PCR, and TCRdb holds only the in-frame ones, with some missing. In the table there are approximately 400,000 clones, 83% of which are singletons. Trimming cost V 4 bases and J 6 bases; bases outside gene matches: 5. CDR3 length equals 14 residues. Germline V gene lookup returns CDR1 SGHRS and CDR2 YFSETQ.

The sequencing here drew on peripheral blood, taken in a trial of Ad26.COV2.S vaccine versus placebo. The chain combines TRBV5-1 with TRBJ2-4, with 9 bases identical to TRBD2. The TCR comes from a person between 18 and 65 years old who received the Ad26.COV2.S COVID-19 vaccine or a placebo. The CDR3 DNA is TGCGCCAGCAGCCCGGGCGGGGGGGCAAACATTCAGTACTTC. This translates into CASSPGGGANIQYF.